Below are 27 T cell receptor beta chains sequenced from a single sample in a study of blood T cell repertoires in COVID-19. The protocol was immunoSEQ multiplex PCR, while the TCRdb copy is restricted to in-frame clones and leaves out a portion. The data contain some 59,000 clones, 80% to 90% of them singletons. The sequencing sample was made of peripheral blood. These receptor sequences come from a man aged 55 to 70 with acute or convalescent COVID-19.

This chain connects TRBV6-1 to TRBJ2-2; tentatively, D is TRBD1 (6 bases). The germline V and J ends were trimmed by 1 base and 4 bases, with 10 bases remaining between them. The CDR3 has 15 residues. Germline V gene data show CDR1 as MNHNS and CDR2 as SASEGT. The CDR3 here is CASSEVLQGTGELFF. The CDR3 bases are TGTGCCAGCAGTGAAGTCTTACAGGGCACCGGGGAGCTGTTTTTT.

The V and J genes are TRBV6-5 and TRBJ1-2, with 7 bases identical to TRBD1. The CDR3 totals 15 residues. From germline, CDR1 is MNHEY and CDR2 SVGAGI. V was pared by 5 bases and J by 4 bases, with 10 bases of the junction left unmatched. This chain's CDR3 is CASSRLLGTVYGYTF. CDR3 sequence (DNA): TGTGCCAGCAGTCGGCTCCTCGGGACAGTCTATGGCTACACCTTC.

The rearrangement links TRBV29-1 to TRBJ2-2; 8 nucleotides align to TRBD1. This CDR3 comprises 14 residues. Trimming took 7 bases from V and 2 from J; bases not matched to a gene: 6. The germline V gene has CDR1 SQVTM and CDR2 ANQGSEA. The CDR3 reads CSAPGQGNTGELFF. The CDR3 DNA sequence: TGCAGCGCTCCCGGACAGGGTAACACCGGGGAGCTGTTTTTT.

This chain connects TRBV5-1 to TRBJ1-1; D is unresolved. V dropped 1 base and J dropped 6 bases, with 10 bases sitting between them. The CDR3 sequence is 13 residues long. The germline gives CDR1 SGHRS, CDR2 YFSETQ. CDR3 in amino acids: CASSLRGSPEAFF. CDR3 coding DNA: TGCGCCAGCAGCTTGCGAGGGAGCCCTGAAGCTTTCTTT.

The chain couples TRBV30 to TRBJ1-3; the D gene is possibly TRBD1 (5 bases). This CDR3 has 16 amino acids. Between the trimmed V and J ends, which lost 2 bases and 1 base, there was a span of 15 bases. CDR1 and CDR2 from the germline V gene are GTSNPN and SVGIG (reference sequence). The CDR3 here is CAWSKGRGKSGNTIYF. The CDR3 nucleotides are TGTGCCTGGAGTAAGGGTCGGGGGAAATCTGGAAACACCATATATTTT.

This sequence joins TRBV9 and TRBJ2-5; 7 nucleotides align to TRBD1. V shed 3 bases, J shed 5 bases, and the junction held 10 bases outside the gene matches. This CDR3 is built from 15 residues. CDR1 and CDR2 from the germline V gene are SGDLS and YYNGEE. The DNA of the CDR3 is TGTGCCAGCAGCGGTTGGACAGGCTCTTCGGAGACCCAGTACTTC. It specifies CASSGWTGSSETQYF.

This chain joins TRBV3-1 (or the pseudogene TRBV3-2) and TRBJ2-7; the D is unclear. The CDR3 totals 13 residues. The germline V gene has CDR1 LGHDT and CDR2 YNNKEL (reference sequence). V lost 3 bases and J lost 0, with 6 bases in between. The CDR3 loop reads CASSQASSYEQYF. The CDR3 region has the DNA TGTGCCAGCAGCCAGGCCTCCTCCTACGAGCAGTACTTC.

As DNA, the CDR3 is TGTGCCAGCAGCTCCTCGGGACAGGGGGCGGGATACTATGGCTACACCTTC. It encodes CASSSSGQGAGYYGYTF. The rearrangement joins TRBV11-2 to TRBJ1-2; 12 positions match TRBD1. In germline, CDR1 is SGHAT, CDR2 FQNNGV. Losses at the gene ends were 4 bases for V and 3 bases for J; bases not matched to a gene: 9. The CDR3 has 17 amino acids.

The chain combines TRBV5-1 with TRBJ1-4; the D gene is possibly TRBD1 (5 bases). CDR3 length equals 15 residues. Germline loops: CDR1 SGHRS, CDR2 YFSETQ. Deletions cut 2 bases from V and 7 bases from J, with 15 bases between. As DNA, the CDR3 is TGCGCCAGCAGCTTATTCGGGACTCAGGGTGAAAAACTGTTTTTT. This encodes CASSLFGTQGEKLFF.

The chain couples TRBV6-7 to TRBJ2-3; D is possibly TRBD1 (5 bases). TRBV6-7 carries the ORF label, with uncertain function. Trimming left V 2 bases short and J 6 bases short, with 21 bases between. The CDR3 totals 17 residues. The CDR3 bases are TGTGCCAGCAGTTACCAACTTGGGGCCGGGTCAGGGGATACGCAGTATTTT. It encodes CASSYQLGAGSGDTQYF.

The gene calls are TRBV21-1 and TRBJ2-1; the table's D call, TRBD1, has no DNA check behind it. TRBV21-1 counts as a pseudogene. This CDR3 has 16 residues. Written as DNA, the CDR3 is TGTGCCAGCAGCAAATCAGGGGGACTCCTTGGGAATGAGCAGTTCTTC. Its protein product is CASSKSGGLLGNEQFF.

The V call is TRBV5-1, the J call TRBJ1-4; 8 positions match TRBD1. Germline CDR1 and CDR2: SGHRS and YFSETQ. J gave up 8 bases and V 0 bases, and 9 bases lay outside the gene matches. The CDR3 sequence is 16 residues long. CDR3 nucleotide sequence: TGCGCCAGCAGCTTGGGGGACCAGGGGGCGGGAGAAAAACTGTTTTTT. Encoded protein: CASSLGDQGAGEKLFF.

The genes are TRBV5-1 and TRBJ1-2; D perhaps matches TRBD1 (5 bases). Germline CDR1 and CDR2: SGHRS and YFSETQ. Between the trimmed V and J ends, which lost 7 bases and 0 bases, there was a span of 13 bases. The length of the CDR3 is 14 residues. CDR3 sequence: CASQFDSPNYGYTF. Here the CDR3 DNA reads TGCGCCAGCCAATTTGACAGCCCTAACTATGGCTACACCTTC. The variable domain in full, completed from reference TRBV5-1 and TRBJ1-2, reads KAGVTQTPRYLIKTRGQQVTLSCSPISGHRSVSWYQQTPGQGLQFLFEYFSETQRNKGNFPGRFSGRQFSNSRSEMNVSTLELGDSALYLCASQFDSPNYGYTFGSGTRLTVV.

The chain recombines TRBV29-1 with TRBJ1-1; D not resolved. V was trimmed by 4 bases and J by 7 bases, leaving 7 bases between them. This CDR3 region has 10 residues. Germline values: CDR1 SQVTM, CDR2 ANQGSEA. Here the CDR3 DNA reads TGCAGCGTTGTTGCCGGTGAAGCTTTCTTT. It is translated as CSVVAGEAFF.

The gene calls are TRBV9 and TRBJ2-7; 8 bases line up with TRBD2. The length of the CDR3 is 15 residues. Germline V CDR1 and CDR2: SGDLS, YYNGEE. The V gene end was trimmed by 3 bases and the J gene end by 0 bases; junction bases not matched to a gene: 5. CDR3 region: CASSGGLGFSYEQYF. In nucleotides, the CDR3 is TGTGCCAGCAGCGGGGGACTAGGTTTCTCCTACGAGCAGTACTTC. Using reference TRBV9 and TRBJ2-7 for the parts outside the CDR3, the full variable domain is DSGVTQTPKHLITATGQRVTLRCSPRSGDLSVYWYQQSLDQGLQFLIQYYNGEERAKGNILERFSAQQFPDLHSELNLSSLELGDSALYFCASSGGLGFSYEQYFGPGTRLTVT.

The rearrangement joins TRBV7-9 to TRBJ2-6, with TRBD1 as a possible D gene (6 bases). V gave up 6 bases and J gave up 0 bases, with 12 bases separating them. Germline CDR1 and CDR2: SEHNR and FQNEAQ (reference sequence). CDR3 length: 16 residues. CDR3 loop: CASSSGHGSGANVLTF. DNA for the CDR3: TGTGCCAGCAGTTCGGGACACGGCTCTGGGGCCAACGTCCTGACTTTC.

The V call is TRBV30, the J call TRBJ1-2, with a possible D match to TRBD1 (6 bases). This CDR3 is built from 16 residues. CDR1 and CDR2 (germline): GTSNPN, SVGIG (reference sequence). Trimming removed 5 bases from V and 4 bases from J, with 23 bases in between. CDR3 amino acids: CAWAPGTWATVYGYTF. CDR3 bases: TGTGCCTGGGCCCCCGGGACATGGGCCACCGTCTATGGCTACACCTTC.

V gene TRBV27 combines with J gene TRBJ2-5; 8 bases match TRBD1. The CDR3 sequence is 14 residues long. V lost 5 bases, J lost 5 bases, and 7 bases stayed unmatched. CDR1 and CDR2 (germline): MNHEY, SMNVEV (reference sequence). This chain's CDR3 is CASSRRDRLETQYF. For the CDR3, the DNA is TGTGCCAGCAGTCGGCGGGACAGGTTGGAGACCCAGTACTTC.

CDR3 in DNA: TGTGCCAGCAGGCGAACCGGGACAGCCCGTATGGGTCAGCCCCAGCATTTT. Its protein product is CASRRTGTARMGQPQHF. V usage is TRBV6-6 and J usage is TRBJ1-5; 7 positions match TRBD1. Germline CDR1 MNHNY, CDR2 SVGAGI (reference sequence). This CDR3 contains 17 residues. Unmatched junction bases numbered 17, after V lost 6 bases and J lost 6 bases.

This chain uses TRBV6-2 or TRBV6-3 with TRBJ1-3; the match to TRBD1 covers 9 bases. Per germline, CDR1 MNHEY and CDR2 SVGEGT. This CDR3 has 15 amino acids. V trimming: 1 base; J trimming: 2 bases; junction bases outside the gene matches: 0. CDR3 sequence reads: CASSYWTGAGNTIYF. CDR3 DNA: TGTGCCAGCAGTTACTGGACAGGGGCTGGAAACACCATATATTTT.

The chain joins TRBV30 to TRBJ1-5; tentatively, D is TRBD1 (5 bases). Germline loops: CDR1 GTSNPN, CDR2 SVGIG (reference sequence). Trimming removed 1 base at V and 6 bases at J, with 10 bases between. The length of the CDR3 is 13 residues. The CDR3, as DNA: TGTGCCTGGAGTGAAGGAGGGGCTCAGCCCCAGCATTTT. It codes for CAWSEGGAQPQHF. Combining the CDR3 with reference TRBV30 and TRBJ1-5 gives the whole variable domain SQTIHQWPATLVQPVGSPLSLECTVEGTSNPNLYWYRQAAGRGLQLLFYSVGIGQISSEVPQNLSASRPQDRQFILSSKKLLLSDSGFYLCAWSEGGAQPQHFGDGTRLSIL.

V is TRBV2 and J is TRBJ1-3, with D uncertain. Germline assignment: CDR1 SNHLY and CDR2 FYNNEI. Trimming left V 4 bases short and J 0 bases short, with 13 bases between. The CDR3 has 16 amino acids. The DNA of the CDR3 is TGTGCCAGCAGTGGAGGGTTAGGTGCCTCTGGAAACACCATATATTTT. This encodes CASSGGLGASGNTIYF.

This chain uses TRBV5-1 with TRBJ1-2; D is undetermined. V shed 3 bases and J shed 6 bases, with 9 bases lying between them. Germline CDR1 and CDR2: SGHRS and YFSETQ. This CDR3 contains 12 residues. The CDR3 DNA sequence: TGCGCCAGCAGCTATACATTGGATGGCTACACCTTC. Translating it yields CASSYTLDGYTF.

The chain combines TRBV2 with TRBJ1-6; 7 positions agree with TRBD1. Germline V gene data show CDR1 as SNHLY and CDR2 as FYNNEI. Trimming took 7 bases from V and 4 from J; bases not matched to a gene: 7. The CDR3 length is 15 residues. The CDR3 nucleotides read TGTGCCAGCATTAGAGGGACAGAATATAATTCACCCCTCCACTTT. Its protein product is CASIRGTEYNSPLHF.

The chain recombines TRBV6-2 or TRBV6-3 with TRBJ1-5; D might be TRBD1 (6 bases). The CDR3 length is 16 residues. The V gene lost 4 bases and the J gene lost 0 bases, with 13 bases spanning the gap. The germline CDR1 and CDR2 sequences are MNHEY and SVGEGT. The CDR3 DNA sequence: TGTGCCAGCAGTTTGACAGGTTTTTATAGCAATCAGCCCCAGCATTTT. Its translation: CASSLTGFYSNQPQHF.

The chain is built from TRBV18 and TRBJ1-2, with TRBD1 matching over 10 bases. There are 16 residues in the CDR3. V shed 3 bases and J 1 base; nucleotides not matched to a gene: 5. CDR1 is KGHSH and CDR2 is LQKENI in the germline V gene. The chain's CDR3 is CASSPPGQGRNYGYTF. The CDR3 DNA follows: TGTGCCAGCTCACCGCCGGGACAGGGGCGTAACTATGGCTACACCTTC.

The chain links TRBV18 to TRBJ1-4, with D perhaps TRBD1 (5 bases). CDR1 is KGHSH and CDR2 is LQKENI in the germline V gene. This CDR3 comprises 16 residues. V was clipped by 6 bases and J by 0 bases, with 14 bases between them. As DNA, the CDR3 is TGTGCCAGCTCTCTACAGGCTAGAACAACTAATGAAAAACTGTTTTTT. Amino acids: CASSLQARTTNEKLFF.